This T cell receptor (beta chain) was profiled in a study of blood T cell repertoires in COVID-19. The CDR3 extends over 13 amino acids. The germline gives CDR1 SGHRS, CDR2 YFSETQ. V lost 2 bases and J lost 2, with 8 bases in between. Only in-frame clones appear in the TCRdb table, and some are missing; sequencing was by immunoSEQ multiplex PCR. The top ten hold about 5% of the sample, which has approximately 100,000 clones, roughly nine tenths seen once. The sequence was obtained from a man in his sixties or seventies with acute or convalescent COVID-19. The sequenced material came from peripheral blood. The genes are TRBV5-1 and TRBJ2-7, with a tentative D call TRBD1 (5 bases). This chain's CDR3 is CASSFDRAYEQYF. The CDR3 nucleotides are TGCGCCAGCAGCTTCGACAGAGCCTACGAGCAGTACTTC.